The 21 T cell receptor beta chains in this list originate from one sample, sequenced in a study of shared clonotypes between healthy human individuals. Measured with immunoSEQ multiplex PCR; TCRdb has only the in-frame clones, and not every one. The sample includes roughly 2,500,000 clones, under 95% seen only once; the top ten take roughly 0.39%. Source material: naive CD4+ T cells from PBMCs. The subset here: CD45RA+ positively selected. The receptors were gathered from a man between 18 and 29 years old in good health. Some clones in this sample may be carry-over from other donors' samples.

The V and J genes are TRBV7-3 and TRBJ1-1; maybe TRBD1 (5 bases). The ends were cut back, 6 bases at V and 6 bases at J, with 17 bases in the middle. The germline CDR1 and CDR2 sequences are SGHTA and FQGTGA. The CDR3 has 14 amino acids. CDR3 region: CASSTDRWSAEAFF. The CDR3 DNA reads as TGTGCCAGCAGTACTGACAGATGGAGCGCTGAAGCTTTCTTT.

The genes are TRBV2 and TRBJ1-2; D might be TRBD1 (6 bases). The germline V gene has CDR1 SNHLY and CDR2 FYNNEI. Trimming removed 1 base at V and 5 bases at J, with 23 bases between. This CDR3 is built from 18 residues. DNA for the CDR3: TGTGCCAGCAGTGAAGACGGGGGGCTCGGTCTTCGGCAATATGGCTACACCTTC. The encoded protein is CASSEDGGLGLRQYGYTF.

V is TRBV11-2 and J is TRBJ1-4, with D maybe TRBD1 (5 bases). The ends were cut back, 0 bases at V and 5 bases at J, with 13 bases in the middle. Germline values: CDR1 SGHAT, CDR2 FQNNGV. The CDR3 runs to 16 residues. CDR3 nucleotide sequence: TGTGCCAGCAGCTTAGACGGGGCGGGACTAAATGAAAAACTGTTTTTT. Translating gives CASSLDGAGLNEKLFF.

This chain links TRBV30 with TRBJ1-2, with D unresolved. The germline V gene has CDR1 GTSNPN and CDR2 SVGIG (reference sequence). V lost 0 bases, J lost 7 bases, and 15 bases lay in between. CDR3 length equals 14 residues. In DNA form, the CDR3 reads TGTGCCTGGAGTGTATGGGGTGACCGAGTTGGCTACACCTTC. Protein product: CAWSVWGDRVGYTF. The complete variable domain, with remaining parts taken from reference TRBV30 and TRBJ1-2, reads SQTIHQWPATLVQPVGSPLSLECTVEGTSNPNLYWYRQAAGRGLQLLFYSVGIGQISSEVPQNLSASRPQDRQFILSSKKLLLSDSGFYLCAWSVWGDRVGYTFGSGTRLTVV.

The gene calls are TRBV6-5 and TRBJ2-7; tentative D call: TRBD2 (5 bases). This CDR3 comprises 10 residues. Deletions cut 11 bases from V and 3 bases from J, with 8 bases between. Germline-derived CDR1 and CDR2 are MNHEY and SVGAGI. CDR3 residues: CAAGVYEQYF. The CDR3 DNA follows: TGTGCCGCCGGGGTCTACGAGCAGTACTTC.

V is TRBV14 and J is TRBJ2-7, with 8 bases fitting TRBD1. The CDR3 has 14 residues. Per germline, CDR1 SGHDN and CDR2 FVKESK. With V trimmed by 9 bases and J by 7 bases, 14 bases remained unmatched. Here the CDR3 DNA reads TGTGCCAGATCTAAGACAGGGGTCTTTCGGGAGCAGTACTTC. Protein: CARSKTGVFREQYF.

The chain couples TRBV5-1 to TRBJ2-1; 13 bases align to TRBD2. J was trimmed by 6 bases and V by 4 bases; bases with no gene match: 4. Germline V gene sequence: CDR1 SGHRS, CDR2 YFSETQ. There are 15 residues in the CDR3. CDR3 sequence: CASSIGLAGVNEQFF. Here the CDR3 DNA reads TGCGCCAGCAGCATAGGACTAGCGGGAGTCAATGAGCAGTTCTTC.

This clone has just a few counts. The rearrangement joins TRBV7-9 to TRBJ2-2; 7 nucleotides align to TRBD2. Trimming at V came to 6 bases and at J to 2 bases, leaving 6 bases not matched to a gene. The CDR3 contains 15 residues. Germline-derived CDR1 and CDR2 are SEHNR and FQNEAQ (reference sequence). CDR3: CASRHSGSNTGELFF. The CDR3 DNA is TGTGCCAGCAGACATAGCGGGTCAAACACCGGGGAGCTGTTTTTT.

Concerning this clone itself: This sample also contains other DNA sequences that code for the same CDR3. The gene calls are TRBV9 and TRBJ1-1, with D unresolved. Trimming took 7 bases from V and 0 from J, leaving 7 bases between them. This CDR3 contains 12 residues. CDR1 is SGDLS, CDR2 YYNGEE, per germline. Written as DNA, the CDR3 is TGTGCCAGCTCCCCCATGAACACTGAAGCTTTCTTT. Translation: CASSPMNTEAFF.

The sample holds one count of this clone. The chain joins TRBV15 to TRBJ1-3; D uncertain. Trimming removed 4 bases from V and 0 bases from J, with 13 bases in between. This CDR3 spans 16 amino acids. Germline V gene sequence: CDR1 LNHNV, CDR2 YYDKDF (reference sequence). The CDR3 nucleotides read TGTGCCACCAGCATACGTCGGTCCGACTCTGGAAACACCATATATTTT. It specifies CATSIRRSDSGNTIYF.

The rearrangement uses TRBV30 and TRBJ1-1; D is unclear. Trimming left V 1 base short and J 4 bases short, with 10 bases between. Germline V CDR1 and CDR2: GTSNPN, SVGIG (reference sequence). The CDR3 is 13 residues long. The CDR3 bases are TGTGCCTGGAGTGGATCGGCTGGCACTGAAGCTTTCTTT. Protein sequence: CAWSGSAGTEAFF.

In regard to this clone: The same CDR3 arises from other DNA sequences in this sample as well. The CDR3 coding sequence is TGTGCCAGCGGTTCCGGCACAGATACGCAGTATTTT. Translated, it gives CASGSGTDTQYF. The J gene is TRBJ2-3, the V gene TRBV7-3; no clear D. V lost 8 bases, J lost 1 base, and 7 bases lay in between. The CDR3 length is 12 residues. Germline CDR1 SGHTA, CDR2 FQGTGA.

The chain is built from TRBV4-1 and TRBJ2-5, with TRBD2 as a possible D gene (5 bases). V lost 0 bases, J lost 1 base, and 6 bases lay in between. Germline loops: CDR1 MGHRA, CDR2 YSYEKL. The CDR3 is 14 amino acids. For the CDR3, the DNA is TGCGCCAGCAGCCAAGAGGGAGCCCAAGAGACCCAGTACTTC. Translated: CASSQEGAQETQYF.

V usage is TRBV2 and J usage is TRBJ2-3; no reliable D call. Trimming stripped 8 bases from V and 0 bases from J, with 12 bases between. CDR3 length: 14 amino acids. CDR1 and CDR2 from the germline V gene are SNHLY and FYNNEI. In nucleotides, the CDR3 is TGTGCCAGCCACGACGGTTCTAGCACAGATACGCAGTATTTT. It is translated as CASHDGSSTDTQYF.

The J gene is TRBJ1-1, the V gene TRBV7-9, with D possibly being TRBD1 (5 bases). Germline CDR1 SEHNR, CDR2 FQNEAQ (reference sequence). This CDR3 is built from 13 residues. Trimming cost V 3 bases and J 4 bases, with 9 bases left between them. The CDR3 sequence is CASSFGGGTEAFF. CDR3 nucleotides: TGTGCCAGCAGCTTCGGCGGGGGCACTGAAGCTTTCTTT. Variable domain in full (rest from reference TRBV7-9 and TRBJ1-1): DTGVSQNPRHKITKRGQNVTFRCDPISEHNRLYWYRQTLGQGPEFLTYFQNEAQLEKSRLLSDRFSAERPKGSFSTLEIQRTEQGDSAMYLCASSFGGGTEAFFGQGTRLTVV.

This clone was found once. The chain uses TRBV10-1 and TRBJ2-5; 7 bases match TRBD2. Germline-derived CDR1 and CDR2 are WNHNN and SYGVQD (reference sequence). Trimming removed 4 bases from V and 5 bases from J; junction bases left unmatched: 7. CDR3 size: 14 residues. Here the CDR3 reads CASSGKRDGETQYF. Written as DNA, the CDR3 is TGCGCCAGCAGTGGTAAGCGGGACGGGGAGACCCAGTACTTC.

The chain has TRBV30 and TRBJ1-4; D unresolved. Germline V gives CDR1 GTSNPN, CDR2 SVGIG (reference sequence). Trimming took 1 base from V and 2 from J, leaving 5 bases between them. The CDR3 runs 13 residues. The CDR3: CAWSGTTNEKLFF. The CDR3 DNA reads as TGTGCCTGGAGTGGCACGACTAATGAAAAACTGTTTTTT.

V is TRBV9 and J is TRBJ1-5; the D is unclear. Per the germline V gene, CDR1 is SGDLS and CDR2 is YYNGEE. CDR3 length: 14 amino acids. Trimming took off 0 bases at V and 7 bases at J, with 11 bases between the two ends. In DNA form, the CDR3 reads TGTGCCAGCAGCGTAGGAATTGGATTCCAGCCCCAGCATTTT. Its protein is CASSVGIGFQPQHF.

The chain combines TRBV28 with TRBJ2-7; maybe TRBD2 (7 bases). V was cut by 7 bases and J by 4 bases, with 26 bases left in between. The CDR3 runs 17 residues. Germline V gene lookup returns CDR1 MDHEN and CDR2 SYDVKM. CDR3 region: CASTNMGGAYRNYEQYF. CDR3 DNA sequence: TGTGCCAGCACTAATATGGGGGGGGCGTACAGGAATTACGAGCAGTACTTC.

The sample holds a few counts of this clone. This chain uses TRBV19 with TRBJ1-1; D is uncertain. Germline loops: CDR1 LNHDA, CDR2 SQIVND (reference sequence). The V end was cut by 7 bases, the J end by 0 bases, with 12 bases between. The CDR3 consists of 14 residues. The CDR3 protein is CASTLRTLNTEAFF. CDR3 in DNA: TGTGCCAGTACTCTCCGGACCTTGAACACTGAAGCTTTCTTT.

V gene TRBV5-1 combines with J gene TRBJ2-5; 10 bases align to TRBD2. The J segment lost 2 bases and the V segment lost 4 bases, leaving 8 bases of the junction unmatched. Germline CDR1 is SGHRS and CDR2 is YFSETQ. This CDR3 spans 16 amino acids. In DNA, the CDR3 is TGCGCCAGCAGCATGGGGACTAGCGTAGGGCAAGAGACCCAGTACTTC. Residues: CASSMGTSVGQETQYF. The full variable domain, in which reference TRBV5-1 and TRBJ2-5 provide the parts outside the CDR3, is KAGVTQTPRYLIKTRGQQVTLSCSPISGHRSVSWYQQTPGQGLQFLFEYFSETQRNKGNFPGRFSGRQFSNSRSEMNVSTLELGDSALYLCASSMGTSVGQETQYFGPGTRLLVL.